The T cell receptor beta chain described here comes from a study of early T cells in non-severe SARS-CoV-2 infection. TCRdb reprocessed the 5' RACE reads with MiXCR, giving one entry per CDR3 protein. The sample shows about 64,000 distinct CDR3 sequences, 20% to 25% of them seen only once. This CDR3 spans 12 amino acids. The V end was cut by 3 bases, the J end by 5 bases, with 9 bases between. Germline CDR1 SQVTM, CDR2 ANQGSEA. This sequence originates from an adult who was a healthcare worker with PCR-confirmed SARS-CoV-2 infection or an uninfected control (not recorded which). The starting material was whole blood, obtained at baseline. The chain uses TRBV29-1 and TRBJ2-3; tentatively, D is TRBD1 or TRBD2 (6 bases each). CDR3 nucleotides: TGCAGCGTTGAGGGGGGCGTAGATACGCAGTATTTT. This sequence encodes CSVEGGVDTQYF.